The clone carrying this T cell receptor (beta chain) has just a few counts. The target antigen is unknown. The data are from a study of breast tumors, draining lymph nodes, adjacent tissues. Whole-study findings and limits: Tumor and nontumor repertoires were significantly more similar in luminal-like than in basal-like breast cancer. The lymph node origin of tumor T cells was framed as consistent with a hypothesis, not demonstrated. Data fit most tumor T cells coming from lymph node, expanding in tumor. Tumors had less TCR diversity than lymph nodes, more than nontumor tissue.

In germline, CDR1 is LNHDA, CDR2 SQIVND (reference sequence). This CDR3 is built from 14 residues. V was clipped by 7 bases and J by 0 bases, with 12 bases between them. Via MiXCR, TCRdb re-called the multiplex PCR reads, giving one row per CDR3 protein. The sample carries 150,000 to 200,000 distinct CDR3 sequences, 33% recorded once. Samples came from axillary lymph nodes draining the breast cancer. This clonotype originated in a female donor with breast cancer. Some clones in this sample may be carry-over from other donors' samples. The chain combines TRBV19 with TRBJ1-1; D not resolved. The sample comprised axillary lymph node tissue. The CDR3 DNA follows: TGTGCCAGTAAGGTTCAGTGGATGAACACTGAAGCTTTCTTT. This encodes CASKVQWMNTEAFF.